This T cell receptor (beta chain) was captured in a study of cytomegalovirus exposure and HLA in healthy donors. Study-level findings and limits: Clonal expansion was found to be greater in HLA-associated TCR beta chains than in equally common others in a later analysis. In vitro assays verified that three CMV-associated chains recognized CMV antigens specifically. In a later analysis, across HLA loci, associated TCR counts were highest for DRB1, lowest for HLA-C.

This CDR3 is 16 amino acids long. Germline V CDR1 and CDR2: SGHVS, FQNEAQ. Trimming took off 0 bases at V and 2 bases at J, with 12 bases between the two ends. As regards this clone: As yet, its antigen is unknown.

Amplification used 60 Vbeta primers and 13 Jbeta primers. Clones were sequenced by immunoSEQ multiplex PCR, and TCRdb holds only the in-frame ones, with some missing. The data contain about 150,000 clones, approximately 84% of them singletons. Among the donors, all were healthy bone marrow donors. The sequenced sample was PBMCs. This TCR was recovered from a man younger than 30 in good health and CMV-seronegative. The V call is TRBV7-8, the J call TRBJ2-3; maybe TRBD2 (5 bases). In DNA, the CDR3 is TGTGCCAGCAGCTTAGCGCGGACTGGAATCACAGATACGCAGTATTTT. Encoded protein: CASSLARTGITDTQYF. Combining the CDR3 with reference TRBV7-8 and TRBJ2-3 gives the whole variable domain GAGVSQSPRYKVAKRGQDVALRCDPISGHVSLFWYQQALGQGPEFLTYFQNEAQLDKSGLPSDRFFAERPEGSVSTLKIQRTQQEDSAVYLCASSLARTGITDTQYFGPGTRLTVL.